Listed below are T cell receptor beta chains from one sample, sequenced in a study of cytomegalovirus exposure and HLA in healthy donors. TCRdb's table, derived via immunoSEQ multiplex PCR, lists solely in-frame clones and lacks some. The sample consists of over 40,000 clones, about 60% of them appearing once. What was sequenced was PBMCs. These receptors all come from a man in his sixties in good health and CMV-seropositive. Both conserved end residues are part of each CDR3.

TRBV29-1 | CSVVNSGYDEQFF
TRBV4-2 | CASSHPGQPDTGELFF
TRBV5-4 | CASSVGQGEYNEQFF
TRBV27 | CASSPDRDRKDEQYF
TRBV7-9 | CASSLGTGNYGYTF
TRBV4-3 | CASSQDRNRDEQYF
TRBV6-6 | CASSYGTGADGEKLFF
TRBV28 | CAGCRPGQGRGGYTF
TRBV7-8 | CASSPAEETQYF
TRBV4-1 | CASSILPGQTYNEQFF
TRBV25-1 | CASRITGKGEQYF
TRBV7-3 | CASRDKNTGELFF
TRBV6-1 | CARRSSEGYTF
TRBV15 | CATSKLRDTQYF
TRBV4-3 | CASGHMTGVTLEQYF
TRBV20-1 | CSARTDDGYTF
TRBV5-1 | CASSLGLASYEQYF
TRBV30 | CAWSDRGSLTEAFF
TRBV7-9 | CASSSPGGAETGELFF
TRBV4-1 | CASSQVAGLFTGELFF
TRBV6-4 | CATLDRNTGELFF
TRBV5-4 | CASSYQRQSAGNTIYF
TRBV15 | CATSRRDSGTEAFF
TRBV19 | CASSLSLRAGELFF
TRBV30 | CAWSRGLPYEQYF
TRBV9 | CASTRTSGMGEQFF
TRBV30 | CALESGQFYEQYF